Shown below are 14 T cell receptor beta chains from a single sample sequenced in a study. The sorted Tregs were CD4+CD25+CD127-/low cells. Via MiXCR, TCRdb re-called the 5' RACE reads, giving one row per CDR3 protein. The sample holds 35,000 to 50,000 distinct CDR3 sequences, about 20% seen once. Material: Tregs sorted from blood. These receptors all stem from a female donor with breast cancer.

The chain uses TRBV6-6 and TRBJ2-7, with a possible D match to TRBD2 (5 bases). The CDR3 contains 13 residues. CDR1 is MNHNY, CDR2 SVGAGI, per germline (reference sequence). Trimming took off 3 bases at V and 7 bases at J, with 13 bases between the two ends. CDR3 nucleotides: TGTGCCAGCAGTTATTCCCGGGGAAGGGAGCAGTACTTC. It codes for CASSYSRGREQYF.

Ten or more counts support this clonotype. The V call is TRBV7-9, the J call TRBJ2-5, with unresolved D. This CDR3 has 12 amino acids. Germline V gene data show CDR1 as SEHNR and CDR2 as FQNEAQ (reference sequence). V lost 5 bases, J lost 1 base, and 5 bases lay in between. In DNA form, the CDR3 reads TGTGCCAGCAGCGACACCCAAGAGACCCAGTACTTC. Translation: CASSDTQETQYF.

The chain recombines TRBV5-4 with TRBJ2-2; 8 nucleotides match TRBD2. The CDR3 is 15 residues long. Germline V CDR1 and CDR2: SGHNT, YYREEE (reference sequence). V lost 4 bases to trimming and J lost 1 base; unmatched junction nucleotides: 3. This chain's CDR3 is CASSLSGKNTGELFF. The CDR3 DNA reads TGTGCCAGCAGCCTTAGCGGGAAGAACACCGGGGAGCTGTTTTTT.

This clonotype was picked up many times. J is TRBJ2-3 and V is TRBV27, with D possibly TRBD1 on 6 matching bases. Between the trimmed V and J ends, which lost 6 bases and 4 bases, there was a span of 14 bases. This CDR3 contains 14 residues. Germline lookup yields CDR1 MNHEY and CDR2 SMNVEV (reference sequence). The CDR3 loop is CASSLEGDPDTQYF. Here the CDR3 DNA reads TGTGCCAGCAGCCTAGAGGGGGACCCAGATACGCAGTATTTT.

The chain links TRBV7-9 to TRBJ2-7, with D perhaps TRBD1 (6 bases). The CDR3 has 15 amino acids. CDR1 is SEHNR, CDR2 FQNEAQ, per germline (reference sequence). V was shortened by 5 bases and J by 2 bases, with 16 bases between the two germline ends. The CDR3 DNA reads as TGTGCCAGCAGCCAGCCAGGGACATCGACCTACGAGCAGTACTTC. Amino acids: CASSQPGTSTYEQYF.

Of note for this clonotype: Given a much more abundant clone one base away, this may be a read error. The chain links TRBV7-2 to TRBJ2-6, with D hard to call. CDR1 and CDR2 from the germline V gene are SGHTA and FQGNSA. This CDR3 has 15 residues. This CDR3 is CAGSYDIFGANVLTF. The CDR3 coding sequence is TGTGCCGGCAGCTACGACATATTTGGGGCCAACGTCCTGACTTTC.

This clonotype showed up just a few times. The chain is built from TRBV27 and TRBJ2-3; D is unclear. The germline V gene has CDR1 MNHEY and CDR2 SMNVEV (reference sequence). Between the trimmed V and J ends, which lost 0 bases and 5 bases, there was a span of 6 bases. This CDR3 comprises 13 residues. CDR3 loop: CASSLSWGDTQYF. CDR3 sequence (DNA): TGTGCCAGCAGTTTATCATGGGGAGATACGCAGTATTTT.

This clonotype appeared a few times. The chain joins TRBV7-3 to TRBJ2-1; 11 bases fit TRBD1. Losses at the gene ends were 4 bases for V and 5 bases for J; bases not matched to a gene: 10. Germline assignment: CDR1 SGHTA and CDR2 FQGTGA. The CDR3 covers 17 residues. CDR3 in DNA: TGTGCCAGCAGCTCCTATCTCCGGGACAGGGGGGACAATGAGCAGTTCTTC. Amino acids: CASSSYLRDRGDNEQFF. The full variable domain, with the rest looked up from reference TRBV7-3 and TRBJ2-1, is GAGVSQTPSNKVTEKGKYVELRCDPISGHTALYWYRQSLGQGPEFLIYFQGTGAADDSGLPNDRFFAVRPEGSVSTLKIQRTERGDSAVYLCASSSYLRDRGDNEQFFGPGTRLTVL.

This clonotype was seen more than once but under ten times. The rearrangement joins TRBV11-2 to TRBJ2-1, with 11 bases lining up with TRBD2. This CDR3 comprises 18 residues. Per germline, CDR1 SGHAT and CDR2 FQNNGV. V lost 1 base to trimming and J lost 0 bases; unmatched junction nucleotides: 5. The CDR3 spells CASSLVRLAGSSYNEQFF. The CDR3, as DNA: TGTGCCAGCAGCTTAGTACGACTAGCGGGAAGCTCCTACAATGAGCAGTTCTTC.

This clonotype was counted at least ten times. This sequence joins TRBV20-1 and TRBJ2-4; TRBD2 matches at 8 bases. The CDR3 is made up of 13 amino acids. CDR1 DFQATT and CDR2 SNEGSKA come from the germline V gene (reference sequence). The ends lost 6 bases at V and 4 bases at J; junction bases unmatched: 5. The CDR3 DNA reads TGCAGTGCCGAGATAGCGGGAAAAAACATTCAGTACTTC. Protein: CSAEIAGKNIQYF.

CDR3 nucleotides: TGTGCCAGCAGCTTAGCGAGGACTAGCGGGAGTTCCTACAATGAGCAGTTCTTC. Translation: CASSLARTSGSSYNEQFF. The chain is built from TRBV7-9 and TRBJ2-1; TRBD2 matches 13 bases. The CDR3 loop spans 18 amino acids. Trimming at V came to 0 bases and at J to 1 base, leaving 3 bases not matched to a gene. From germline, CDR1 is SEHNR and CDR2 FQNEAQ (reference sequence).

V usage is TRBV20-1 and J usage is TRBJ2-3; the match to TRBD2 covers 15 bases. CDR1 DFQATT and CDR2 SNEGSKA come from the germline V gene (reference sequence). The CDR3 contains 19 residues. The J segment lost 8 bases and the V segment lost 6 bases, leaving 21 bases of the junction unmatched. The CDR3 region is CSALPNPRTSGRDRGTQYF. CDR3 nucleotide sequence: TGCAGTGCGCTCCCCAACCCCCGGACTAGCGGGAGGGACCGGGGTACGCAGTATTTT.

This clonotype was counted at least ten times. The chain has TRBV5-1 and TRBJ2-2; TRBD2 matches at 7 bases. J was trimmed by 1 base and V by 4 bases; bases with no gene match: 4. Germline CDR1 SGHRS, CDR2 YFSETQ. This CDR3 is 15 amino acids long. This CDR3 is CASSRGLVNTGELFF. CDR3 nucleotide sequence: TGCGCCAGCAGCAGAGGACTAGTGAACACCGGGGAGCTGTTTTTT.

The V call is TRBV6-1, the J call TRBJ2-2, with D tentatively TRBD1 (5 bases). The germline CDR1 and CDR2 sequences are MNHNS and SASEGT. This CDR3 is built from 17 residues. Trimming left V 5 bases short and J 4 bases short, with 20 bases between. CDR3 in amino acids: CASSIQGKSIVTGELFF. The CDR3 nucleotides read TGTGCCAGCAGTATCCAGGGTAAAAGCATTGTCACCGGGGAGCTGTTTTTT.